The rows below give T cell receptor beta chains drawn from one sample of a study of blood T cell repertoires in COVID-19. The assay was immunoSEQ multiplex PCR, and TCRdb's table has in-frame clones only and misses some. The sample has approximately 300,000 clones, around 89% seen once. The source material was peripheral blood. The receptors here all came from a woman in her fifties or sixties with COVID-19, enrolled during active disease. The CDR3 runs from the conserved cysteine through the conserved F or W. The order of the fields is CDR3 DNA, CDR3 protein, J gene, D gene, clone size, V gene. A D gene is named only where the DNA matches it firmly. Rows give clone size only sometimes, using once, few, many, or a class for an expanded clone.

cdr3_nt: TGTGCCAGCAGTGAATATAGGGACAGGACGTACAATGAGCAGTTCTTC
cdr3_aa: CASSEYRDRTYNEQFF
j_call: TRBJ2-1
d_call: TRBD1
clone_size: NA
v_call: TRBV25-1

cdr3_nt: TGTGCCAGCCACGGAGGAAATGGGTACGAGCAGTACTTC
cdr3_aa: CASHGGNGYEQYF
j_call: TRBJ2-7
d_call: NA
clone_size: NA
v_call: TRBV18

cdr3_nt: TGTGCCACCAGTGAAACCGGACAGGGGCCTCGATACTACACCTTC
cdr3_aa: CATSETGQGPRYYTF
j_call: TRBJ1-2
d_call: TRBD1
clone_size: NA
v_call: TRBV24-1

cdr3_nt: TGCGCCAGCAGCGTGACAGCGAACACTGAAGCTTTCTTT
cdr3_aa: CASSVTANTEAFF
j_call: TRBJ1-1
d_call: NA
clone_size: NA
v_call: TRBV10-1

cdr3_nt: TGTGCCAGCAGTGGACCAGCCTGGCGGGACTCCTACGAGCAGTACTTC
cdr3_aa: CASSGPAWRDSYEQYF
j_call: TRBJ2-7
d_call: NA
clone_size: NA
v_call: TRBV6-1

cdr3_nt: TGTGCCACCAGTGCCCTTGATTCGGGCACCGGGGAGCTGTTTTTT
cdr3_aa: CATSALDSGTGELFF
j_call: TRBJ2-2
d_call: NA
clone_size: NA
v_call: TRBV24-1

cdr3_nt: TGTGCCAGCAGCGTAGGAAGTAGCTACGAGCAGTACTTC
cdr3_aa: CASSVGSSYEQYF
j_call: TRBJ2-7
d_call: NA
clone_size: NA
v_call: TRBV9

cdr3_nt: TGCAGCGTTGAATTGAGGGGGACTAGCGGGAGATTCCACAATGAGCAGTTCTTC
cdr3_aa: CSVELRGTSGRFHNEQFF
j_call: TRBJ2-1
d_call: TRBD2
clone_size: NA
v_call: TRBV29-1

cdr3_nt: TGTGCCATCAGTCCCGAGGGGACTTCACGCCAAGCTAGCCGTGGCTACACCTTC
cdr3_aa: CAISPEGTSRQASRGYTF
j_call: TRBJ1-2
d_call: NA
clone_size: NA
v_call: TRBV10-3

cdr3_nt: TGTGCCAGCGGATCTAGTACGCGCACCGATACGCAGTATTTT
cdr3_aa: CASGSSTRTDTQYF
j_call: TRBJ2-3
d_call: NA
clone_size: NA
v_call: TRBV6-5

cdr3_nt: TGTGCCAGCAGTCCCGACAGGGGGCGCGCAGATACGCAGTATTTT
cdr3_aa: CASSPDRGRADTQYF
j_call: TRBJ2-3
d_call: TRBD1
clone_size: NA
v_call: TRBV28

cdr3_nt: TGTGCCAGCAGGTTAGCGGGAAGCACAGATACGCAGTATTTT
cdr3_aa: CASRLAGSTDTQYF
j_call: TRBJ2-3
d_call: TRBD2
clone_size: NA
v_call: TRBV28

cdr3_nt: TGTGCCACCAGCAGAACTATGGGACTGGGGGACTACGAGCAGTACTTC
cdr3_aa: CATSRTMGLGDYEQYF
j_call: TRBJ2-7
d_call: NA
clone_size: NA
v_call: TRBV15

cdr3_nt: TGTGCCTGGACGCGGGACAGCTCTGGAAACACCATATATTTT
cdr3_aa: CAWTRDSSGNTIYF
j_call: TRBJ1-3
d_call: TRBD1
clone_size: NA
v_call: TRBV30

cdr3_nt: TGCGCCAGCAGCTTGAAGGAGGGACTAGCGGGAGGCCCCTACGAGCAGTACTTC
cdr3_aa: CASSLKEGLAGGPYEQYF
j_call: TRBJ2-7
d_call: TRBD2
clone_size: NA
v_call: TRBV5-1

cdr3_nt: TGTGCCAGTAGTATTAGACTAGCGGCATCCTACGAGCAGTACTTC
cdr3_aa: CASSIRLAASYEQYF
j_call: TRBJ2-7
d_call: TRBD2
clone_size: NA
v_call: TRBV19

cdr3_nt: TGCGCCAGCAGCGTGGGACAGGGGATGGCTTATGGCTACACCTTC
cdr3_aa: CASSVGQGMAYGYTF
j_call: TRBJ1-2
d_call: TRBD1
clone_size: NA
v_call: TRBV5-1

cdr3_nt: TGTGCCAGCAGCTTTTCCGGGACAGGGGGTTACGAGCAGTACTTC
cdr3_aa: CASSFSGTGGYEQYF
j_call: TRBJ2-7
d_call: TRBD1
clone_size: NA
v_call: TRBV7-3

cdr3_nt: TGTGCCAGCAAGGCAGGGTGGGATCAGCCCCAGCATTTT
cdr3_aa: CASKAGWDQPQHF
j_call: TRBJ1-5
d_call: NA
clone_size: NA
v_call: TRBV2

cdr3_nt: TGTGCCAGCAGTTCCCCGTCTGCGGGAGCCTCCTACGAGCAGTACTTC
cdr3_aa: CASSSPSAGASYEQYF
j_call: TRBJ2-7
d_call: TRBD2
clone_size: NA
v_call: TRBV28

cdr3_nt: TGTGCCTGCACAGGCTATGGCTACACCTTC
cdr3_aa: CACTGYGYTF
j_call: TRBJ1-2
d_call: NA
clone_size: NA
v_call: TRBV30

cdr3_nt: TGTGCCAGCAGCCCTATTCCTAGCGGGAGTGGGCGGGAGCAGTACTTC
cdr3_aa: CASSPIPSGSGREQYF
j_call: TRBJ2-7
d_call: TRBD2
clone_size: NA
v_call: TRBV7-2

cdr3_nt: TGTGCCAGCAGCCCAAAAGGGACTAGCGGGGGGGATACGCAGTATTTT
cdr3_aa: CASSPKGTSGGDTQYF
j_call: TRBJ2-3
d_call: TRBD2
clone_size: NA
v_call: TRBV13

cdr3_nt: TGTGCCAGTACCCTCTCCACAGGGGATGAAAAACTGTTTTTT
cdr3_aa: CASTLSTGDEKLFF
j_call: TRBJ1-4
d_call: TRBD1
clone_size: few
v_call: TRBV19

cdr3_nt: TGTGCCAGCAGCTTCAGGGGAGTAGCGAAAGAGACCCAGTACTTC
cdr3_aa: CASSFRGVAKETQYF
j_call: TRBJ2-5
d_call: NA
clone_size: few
v_call: TRBV5-6

cdr3_nt: TGTGCCAGCAGCCGGACAGGCCCCTACAATGAGCAGTTCTTC
cdr3_aa: CASSRTGPYNEQFF
j_call: TRBJ2-1
d_call: TRBD1
clone_size: NA
v_call: TRBV5-4

cdr3_nt: TGTGCCAGCAGCGCGTCTCTAGCGGGAGCCTCCGGGGGGGAGCTGTTTTTT
cdr3_aa: CASSASLAGASGGELFF
j_call: TRBJ2-2
d_call: TRBD2
clone_size: NA
v_call: TRBV9

cdr3_nt: TGTGCCAGTACTCCCACAAGGGACAGGGGGCTAAACACCATATATTTT
cdr3_aa: CASTPTRDRGLNTIYF
j_call: TRBJ1-3
d_call: TRBD1
clone_size: NA
v_call: TRBV19

cdr3_nt: TGTGCCACCCGAGAGTTATCAGGGCCGCGTGGCTACACCTTC
cdr3_aa: CATRELSGPRGYTF
j_call: TRBJ1-2
d_call: NA
clone_size: few
v_call: TRBV15

cdr3_nt: TGTGCCAGCAGCCTCAGACAGGGAAGTCAGCCCCAGCATTTT
cdr3_aa: CASSLRQGSQPQHF
j_call: TRBJ1-5
d_call: TRBD1
clone_size: once
v_call: TRBV5-8

cdr3_nt: TGCGCCAGCAGCTTGGCCGGGACTAGCGGGCCATGGGTAGGCGAGCAGTACTTC
cdr3_aa: CASSLAGTSGPWVGEQYF
j_call: TRBJ2-7
d_call: TRBD2
clone_size: once
v_call: TRBV5-1

cdr3_nt: TGTGCCAGCAGTGAATTGACAGCTCAGGCCTACGAGCAGTACTTC
cdr3_aa: CASSELTAQAYEQYF
j_call: TRBJ2-7
d_call: NA
clone_size: NA
v_call: TRBV6-1

cdr3_nt: TGTGCCAGCAGTTTTCGGCGGGTGGGCTCCTACAATGAGCAGTTCTTC
cdr3_aa: CASSFRRVGSYNEQFF
j_call: TRBJ2-1
d_call: NA
clone_size: few
v_call: TRBV27

cdr3_nt: TGTGCCAGTAGTATTCGGCGGATCTCTGGGGCCAACGTCCTGACTTTC
cdr3_aa: CASSIRRISGANVLTF
j_call: TRBJ2-6
d_call: NA
clone_size: NA
v_call: TRBV19

cdr3_nt: TGTGCCTGGAGTGTCAAGGGGGCAAACTTTCGCCGGACTGAAGCTTTCTTT
cdr3_aa: CAWSVKGANFRRTEAFF
j_call: TRBJ1-1
d_call: TRBD1
clone_size: NA
v_call: TRBV30

cdr3_nt: TGTGCCAGCTCACCATCGGGACAGAAGGAGACCCAGTACTTC
cdr3_aa: CASSPSGQKETQYF
j_call: TRBJ2-5
d_call: TRBD1
clone_size: NA
v_call: TRBV18

cdr3_nt: TGTGCCAGCAGCCCCCGGGTAGGATTGGAAACTGAAGCTTTCTTT
cdr3_aa: CASSPRVGLETEAFF
j_call: TRBJ1-1
d_call: NA
clone_size: NA
v_call: TRBV11-2

cdr3_nt: TGTGCCAGCAGCCAAGCGGGGGGGCCAACCGGGGAGCTGTTTTTT
cdr3_aa: CASSQAGGPTGELFF
j_call: TRBJ2-2
d_call: TRBD2
clone_size: few
v_call: TRBV4-2

cdr3_nt: TGTGCCAGTAGTATAGGGGGACAGGGGCTGTATAGCAATCAGCCCCAGCATTTT
cdr3_aa: CASSIGGQGLYSNQPQHF
j_call: TRBJ1-5
d_call: TRBD1
clone_size: NA
v_call: TRBV19

cdr3_nt: TGTGCCAGCAGCTTGAACCGGGAGGGCACAGATACGCAGTATTTT
cdr3_aa: CASSLNREGTDTQYF
j_call: TRBJ2-3
d_call: TRBD2
clone_size: NA
v_call: TRBV5-4

cdr3_nt: TGTGCCAGCAGGCAGCTGGCGGCGTACAATGAGCAGTTCTTC
cdr3_aa: CASRQLAAYNEQFF
j_call: TRBJ2-1
d_call: NA
clone_size: NA
v_call: TRBV6-6

cdr3_nt: TGTGCCAGTAGTATTGGAAGCAGGGTTGGCACTGAAGCTTTCTTT
cdr3_aa: CASSIGSRVGTEAFF
j_call: TRBJ1-1
d_call: NA
clone_size: NA
v_call: TRBV19

cdr3_nt: TGTGCCAGCAGTGACGAGCGGGAGGTTCACTACGAGCAGTACTTC
cdr3_aa: CASSDEREVHYEQYF
j_call: TRBJ2-7
d_call: TRBD2
clone_size: NA
v_call: TRBV2

cdr3_nt: TGTGCCAGCAGAAGAGGAGGACTAGCGTCCAATGAGCAGTTCTTC
cdr3_aa: CASRRGGLASNEQFF
j_call: TRBJ2-1
d_call: TRBD2
clone_size: NA
v_call: TRBV6-5

cdr3_nt: TGTGCCAGCAGTCACCTAGCGGGAGGAAAAGAGACCCAGTACTTC
cdr3_aa: CASSHLAGGKETQYF
j_call: TRBJ2-5
d_call: TRBD2
clone_size: NA
v_call: TRBV6-2/TRBV6-3

cdr3_nt: TGTGCCAGCAGCGGGGGGGGGACTAGCGGGACACCCTACGAGCAGTACTTC
cdr3_aa: CASSGGGTSGTPYEQYF
j_call: TRBJ2-7
d_call: TRBD2
clone_size: NA
v_call: TRBV9

cdr3_nt: TGTGCCAGCAGCTTGGATCCCCGACAGGGAGTATCCGGGGAGCTGTTTTTT
cdr3_aa: CASSLDPRQGVSGELFF
j_call: TRBJ2-2
d_call: TRBD1
clone_size: NA
v_call: TRBV5-4

cdr3_nt: TGTGCCAGCAGTTTAAGTGGGGACAGCAACACTGAAGCTTTCTTT
cdr3_aa: CASSLSGDSNTEAFF
j_call: TRBJ1-1
d_call: TRBD1
clone_size: NA
v_call: TRBV27

cdr3_nt: TGTGCCAGCAGTTCCAGGGGCACCCAGCCCCAGCATTTT
cdr3_aa: CASSSRGTQPQHF
j_call: TRBJ1-5
d_call: NA
clone_size: NA
v_call: TRBV6-2/TRBV6-3

cdr3_nt: TGCGCCAGCAGCTGGACTAGCGGGAACACCGGGGAGCTGTTTTTT
cdr3_aa: CASSWTSGNTGELFF
j_call: TRBJ2-2
d_call: TRBD2
clone_size: NA
v_call: TRBV5-1

cdr3_nt: TGTGCCACCAGTCCTGGGGCGTATGGCTACACCTTC
cdr3_aa: CATSPGAYGYTF
j_call: TRBJ1-2
d_call: NA
clone_size: NA
v_call: TRBV24-1

cdr3_nt: TGTGCCAGTAGTGGTCGGGGGGCGCAAACTGAAGCTTTCTTT
cdr3_aa: CASSGRGAQTEAFF
j_call: TRBJ1-1
d_call: NA
clone_size: NA
v_call: TRBV19

cdr3_nt: TGTGCCTGGAAAGGAACACGCCTCGACAGTAGGACTGAAGCTTTCTTT
cdr3_aa: CAWKGTRLDSRTEAFF
j_call: TRBJ1-1
d_call: NA
clone_size: NA
v_call: TRBV30

cdr3_nt: TGTGCCAGCAGCTTTGGACTAGCGGACTACAATGAGCAGTTCTTC
cdr3_aa: CASSFGLADYNEQFF
j_call: TRBJ2-1
d_call: TRBD2
clone_size: once
v_call: TRBV7-2

cdr3_nt: TGTGCCAGCAGCCCTGGGCTGGGCTCAACCGGGGAGCTGTTTTTT
cdr3_aa: CASSPGLGSTGELFF
j_call: TRBJ2-2
d_call: NA
clone_size: NA
v_call: TRBV7-3

cdr3_nt: TGCAGTGCTAGATGGGGCGGCTACACCTTC
cdr3_aa: CSARWGGYTF
j_call: TRBJ1-2
d_call: NA
clone_size: few
v_call: TRBV20-1

cdr3_nt: TGTGCCAGCAGCGTAGCGGGAGCTAACCCAGATACGCAGTATTTT
cdr3_aa: CASSVAGANPDTQYF
j_call: TRBJ2-3
d_call: NA
clone_size: NA
v_call: TRBV9

cdr3_nt: TGTGCCAGCTCACCTCGGACAGGGAGTCTCTCTGGGGCCAACGTCCTGACTTTC
cdr3_aa: CASSPRTGSLSGANVLTF
j_call: TRBJ2-6
d_call: TRBD1
clone_size: NA
v_call: TRBV18

cdr3_nt: TGTGCCAGCAGCGAGCGCGGTCCGAACACCGGGGAGCTGTTTTTT
cdr3_aa: CASSERGPNTGELFF
j_call: TRBJ2-2
d_call: NA
clone_size: NA
v_call: TRBV9

cdr3_nt: TGTGCCAGCAGCTTAGTATCGGGGACTACGAACACTGAAGCTTTCTTT
cdr3_aa: CASSLVSGTTNTEAFF
j_call: TRBJ1-1
d_call: NA
clone_size: NA
v_call: TRBV7-2